This T cell receptor (beta chain) comes out of a study of blood T cell repertoires in COVID-19. Study-level information: Spain, Italy and the United States supplied samples that represented acute and convalescent COVID-19.

V lost 5 bases and J lost 5, with 16 bases in between. Germline CDR1 and CDR2: MNHEY and SVGEGT. The CDR3 sequence is 14 residues long. TCRdb's table, derived via immunoSEQ multiplex PCR, lists solely in-frame clones and lacks some. The sample includes approximately 330,000 clones, nearly 90% of them seen just once. Sequencing used peripheral blood. This TCR was sampled from a woman aged 40 to 50 with COVID-19, enrolled during active disease. The V gene is TRBV6-2 or TRBV6-3, the J gene TRBJ2-7; TRBD1 might be the D (5 bases). The CDR3 DNA sequence: TGTGCCAGCAGTCGACAGAGACACTTTAACGAGCAGTACTTC. Amino acids: CASSRQRHFNEQYF.